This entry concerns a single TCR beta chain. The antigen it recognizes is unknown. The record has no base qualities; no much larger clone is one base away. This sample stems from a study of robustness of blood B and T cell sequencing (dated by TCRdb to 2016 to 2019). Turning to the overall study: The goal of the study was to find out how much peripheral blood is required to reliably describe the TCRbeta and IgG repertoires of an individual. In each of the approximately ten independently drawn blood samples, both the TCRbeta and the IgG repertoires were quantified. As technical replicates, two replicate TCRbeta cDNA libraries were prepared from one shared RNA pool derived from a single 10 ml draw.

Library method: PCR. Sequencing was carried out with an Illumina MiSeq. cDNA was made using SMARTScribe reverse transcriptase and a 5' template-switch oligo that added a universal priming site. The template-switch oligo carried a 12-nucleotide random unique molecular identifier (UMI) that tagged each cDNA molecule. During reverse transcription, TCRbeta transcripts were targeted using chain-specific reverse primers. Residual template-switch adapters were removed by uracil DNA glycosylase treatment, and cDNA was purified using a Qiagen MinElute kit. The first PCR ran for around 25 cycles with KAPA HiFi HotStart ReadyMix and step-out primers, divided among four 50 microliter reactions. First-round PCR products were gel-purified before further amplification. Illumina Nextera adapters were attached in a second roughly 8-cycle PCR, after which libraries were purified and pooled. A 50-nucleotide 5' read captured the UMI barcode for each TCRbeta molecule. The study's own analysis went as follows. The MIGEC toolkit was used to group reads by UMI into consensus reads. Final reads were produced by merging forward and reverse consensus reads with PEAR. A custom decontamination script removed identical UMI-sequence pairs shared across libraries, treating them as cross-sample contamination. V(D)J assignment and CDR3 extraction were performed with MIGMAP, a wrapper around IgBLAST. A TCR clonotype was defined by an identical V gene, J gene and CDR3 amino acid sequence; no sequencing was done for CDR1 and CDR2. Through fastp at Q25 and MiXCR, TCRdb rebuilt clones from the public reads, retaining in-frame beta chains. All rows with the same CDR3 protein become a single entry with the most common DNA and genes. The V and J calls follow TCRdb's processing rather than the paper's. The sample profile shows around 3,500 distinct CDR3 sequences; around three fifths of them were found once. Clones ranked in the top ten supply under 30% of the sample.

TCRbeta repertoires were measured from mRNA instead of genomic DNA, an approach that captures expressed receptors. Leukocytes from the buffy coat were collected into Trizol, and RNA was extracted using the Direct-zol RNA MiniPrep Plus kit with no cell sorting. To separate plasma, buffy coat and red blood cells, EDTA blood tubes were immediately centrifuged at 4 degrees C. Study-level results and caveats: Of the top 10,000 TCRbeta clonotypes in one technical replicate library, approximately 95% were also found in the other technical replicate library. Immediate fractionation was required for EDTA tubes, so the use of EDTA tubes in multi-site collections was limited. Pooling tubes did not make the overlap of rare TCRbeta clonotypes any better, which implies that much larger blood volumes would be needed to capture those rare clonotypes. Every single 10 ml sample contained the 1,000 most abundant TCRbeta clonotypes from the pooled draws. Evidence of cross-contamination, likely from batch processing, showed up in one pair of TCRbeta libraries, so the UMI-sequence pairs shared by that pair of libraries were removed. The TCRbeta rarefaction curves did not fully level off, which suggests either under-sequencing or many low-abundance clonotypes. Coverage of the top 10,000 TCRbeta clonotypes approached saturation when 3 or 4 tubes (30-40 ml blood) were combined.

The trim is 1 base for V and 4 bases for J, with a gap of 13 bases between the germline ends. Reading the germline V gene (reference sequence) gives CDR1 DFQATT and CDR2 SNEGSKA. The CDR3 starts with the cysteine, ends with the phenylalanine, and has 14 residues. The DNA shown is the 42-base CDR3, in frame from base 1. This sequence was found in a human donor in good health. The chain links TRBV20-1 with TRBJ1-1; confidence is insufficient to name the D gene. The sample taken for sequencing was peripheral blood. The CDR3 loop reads CSARVGISGTEAFF. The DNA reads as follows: TGCAGTGCTAGAGTAGGTATATCGGGCACTGAAGCTTTCTTT.